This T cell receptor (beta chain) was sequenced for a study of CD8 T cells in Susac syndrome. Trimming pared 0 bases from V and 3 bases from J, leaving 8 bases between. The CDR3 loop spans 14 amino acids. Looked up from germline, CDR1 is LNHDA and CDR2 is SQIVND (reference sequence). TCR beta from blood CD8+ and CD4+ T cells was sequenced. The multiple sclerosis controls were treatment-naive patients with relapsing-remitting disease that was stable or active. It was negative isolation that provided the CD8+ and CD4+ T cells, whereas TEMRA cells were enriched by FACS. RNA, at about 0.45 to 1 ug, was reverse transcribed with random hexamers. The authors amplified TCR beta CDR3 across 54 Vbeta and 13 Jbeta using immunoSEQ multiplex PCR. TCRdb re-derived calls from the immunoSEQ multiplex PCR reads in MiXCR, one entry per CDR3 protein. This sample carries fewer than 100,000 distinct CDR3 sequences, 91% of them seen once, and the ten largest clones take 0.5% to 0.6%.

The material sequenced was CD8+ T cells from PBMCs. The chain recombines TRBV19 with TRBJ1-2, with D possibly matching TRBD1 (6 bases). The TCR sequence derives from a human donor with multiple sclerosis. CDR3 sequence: CASSIDRGYYGYTF. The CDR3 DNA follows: TGTGCCAGTAGTATAGACAGGGGATACTATGGCTACACCTTC.